This TCR beta chain was recorded in a study of human T cells and chemical hapten exposure. For the study at large: Donors were sensitized with 2% DPC on the upper inner arm.

This clonotype was counted only a few times. The time point denotes: patch test 3, about 24 weeks after DPC sensitization. Regarding treatment: therapeutic diphenylcyclopropenone sensitization with weekly scalp DPC. The library tagged individual cDNA molecules with unique molecular identifiers. Via MiXCR, TCRdb re-called the RACE reads, giving one row per CDR3 protein. The data show about 120,000 distinct CDR3 sequences, roughly 10% seen once. V trimming: 8 bases; J trimming: 2 bases; junction bases outside the gene matches: 5. The CDR3 totals 14 residues. Germline V gene data show CDR1 as SNHLY and CDR2 as FYNNEI.

The sequence was obtained from a woman aged 50 to 60 with alopecia areata. Some clones in this sample may be carry-over from other donors' samples. The chain joins TRBV2 to TRBJ2-2; 7 bases match TRBD1. Sequencing was performed on whole blood, taken in connection with sensitization to the hapten diphenylcyclopropenone (DPC). As DNA, the CDR3 is TGTGCCAGCGCCGGGACAGCAAACACCGGGGAGCTGTTTTTT. It translates to CASAGTANTGELFF.